These 9 T cell receptor beta chains originate from one sample sequenced in a study of cytotoxic CD8 clonotypes in ibrutinib-treated CLL. Sequencing used immunoSEQ multiplex PCR; TCRdb keeps in-frame clones, though not all of them. Among more than 150,000 clones listed, around 70% were seen once. This sample comprised PBMCs, obtained after 24 months of ibrutinib treatment. The receptor set was obtained from a human donor with chronic lymphocytic leukemia.

The CDR3 loop is CASRAQSSYNEQFF. The CDR3 nucleotides read TGTGCCAGCAGAGCACAGAGCTCCTACAATGAGCAGTTCTTC. The V gene is TRBV6-4, the J gene TRBJ2-1; D is unclear. The ends were cut back, 6 bases at V and 0 bases at J, with 9 bases in the middle. CDR3 size: 14 residues. Germline assignment: CDR1 MRHNA and CDR2 SNTAGT.

This rearrangement joins TRBV5-4 to TRBJ2-5; possibly TRBD1 for D (6 bases). There are 13 residues in the CDR3. Germline V gene data show CDR1 as SGHNT and CDR2 as YYREEE (reference sequence). V lost 0 bases to trimming and J lost 6 bases, with 9 bases between them. The CDR3 DNA reads TGTGCCAGCAGCTTGGATGGGGGCCAGACCCAGTACTTC. As protein: CASSLDGGQTQYF.

The rearrangement links TRBV28 to TRBJ2-4; D not resolved. V was pared by 6 bases and J by 0 bases, with 12 bases between. There are 15 residues in the CDR3. Germline V CDR1 and CDR2: MDHEN, SYDVKM. The DNA of the CDR3 is TGTGCCAGCAGGAGAGAGTGGCTAGCCAAAAACATTCAGTACTTC. Protein sequence: CASRREWLAKNIQYF.

CDR3 DNA sequence: TGTGCCAGCAGCTTAGAACTAGCGGGTATGCAGTATTTT. This codes for CASSLELAGMQYF. The chain joins TRBV7-8 to TRBJ2-3, with 9 bases aligning to TRBD2. Germline CDR1 SGHVS, CDR2 FQNEAQ. Trimming at V came to 1 base and at J to 11 bases, leaving 4 bases not matched to a gene. The CDR3 loop spans 13 amino acids. Full variable domain (outside the CDR3, taken from reference TRBV7-8 and TRBJ2-3): GAGVSQSPRYKVAKRGQDVALRCDPISGHVSLFWYQQALGQGPEFLTYFQNEAQLDKSGLPSDRFFAERPEGSVSTLKIQRTQQEDSAVYLCASSLELAGMQYFGPGTRLTVL.

The J gene is TRBJ2-3, the V gene TRBV7-2, with D unclear. From germline, CDR1 is SGHTA and CDR2 FQGNSA. The CDR3 spans 15 residues. Between the trimmed V and J ends, which lost 3 bases and 2 bases, there was a span of 12 bases. DNA of the CDR3: TGTGCCAGCAGCTTTCACGGACCTTACACAGATACGCAGTATTTT. It codes for CASSFHGPYTDTQYF.

This rearrangement joins TRBV28 to TRBJ1-2; D remains unclear. The CDR3 loop spans 14 amino acids. CDR1 and CDR2 from the germline V gene are MDHEN and SYDVKM. Trimming took off 9 bases at V and 4 bases at J, with 18 bases between the two ends. The CDR3 reads CASSMGWLGYGYTF. The CDR3 bases are TGTGCCAGTTCTATGGGCTGGCTGGGCTATGGCTACACCTTC.

The chain couples TRBV7-9 to TRBJ1-2; D is ambiguous. The germline V gene encodes CDR1 SEHNR and CDR2 FQNEAQ (reference sequence). Trimming pared 1 base from V and 7 bases from J, leaving 10 bases between. The CDR3 runs to 13 residues. The CDR3 spells CASSLEFRSGYTF. The CDR3 DNA sequence: TGTGCCAGCAGCTTAGAATTCCGCAGTGGCTACACCTTC.

This clone was observed a few times. The V gene is TRBV15, the J gene TRBJ2-4, with D uncertain. Germline CDR1 is LNHNV and CDR2 is YYDKDF (reference sequence). V lost 3 bases to trimming and J lost 11 bases, with 11 bases between them. The CDR3 covers 12 residues. The CDR3 region has the DNA TGTGCCACCAGCAGGTTCTCGGGTTTTCAGTACTTC. Protein: CATSRFSGFQYF.

The V call is TRBV15, the J call TRBJ2-7; a weak D match, TRBD1 (6 bases). Germline CDR1 LNHNV, CDR2 YYDKDF (reference sequence). Trimming took 2 bases from V and 2 from J, leaving 22 bases between them. The CDR3 runs to 18 residues. CDR3 sequence reads: CATSRSFLGTSRTYEQYF. As DNA, the CDR3 is TGTGCCACCAGCAGATCCTTCCTCGGGACATCGAGGACCTACGAGCAGTACTTC.